Described below is a single T cell receptor beta chain sequence and its context. Its target is not known. The data derive from a study of response to subunit inactivated influenza vaccine. The study's findings and limits: After each seasonal influenza vaccination, few new T cells are recruited, the authors suggested.

The length of the CDR3 is 16 residues. Germline CDR1 is ENHRY and CDR2 is SYGVKD. V was shortened by 7 bases and J by 0 bases, with 16 bases between the two germline ends. TCRdb reprocessed the RT-PCR reads via MiXCR and lists one record per CDR3 protein. The repertoire includes about 650,000 distinct CDR3 sequences, 15% to 17% of them detected once, and 11% sits in the top ten. This rearrangement joins TRBV10-3 to TRBJ2-1; D gene unclear. This TCR was sampled from a man aged 45-60 years who received an inactivated influenza vaccine. Sample: PBMCs from blood, taken approximately 12 days after vaccination. The CDR3 is CAIKQEDLYSYNEQFF. DNA of the CDR3: TGTGCCATCAAACAAGAGGACCTTTACTCCTACAATGAGCAGTTCTTC.